This T cell receptor beta chain stems from a study of vaccination effects on CD4 cells after COVID-19. Study-wide findings and caveats: Cross-reactivity with common cold coronaviruses was shown by only 1 of 255 vaccine-induced clones in healthy vaccinees.

The protocol was immunoSEQ multiplex PCR, while the TCRdb copy is restricted to in-frame clones and leaves out a portion. Among 15,000 to 20,000 clones listed, about 76% were seen once. Ahead of sequencing, the ViraFEST assay grew antigen-specific CD4+ T cells using viral peptide pools. CD4+ T cell isolation took place after approximately 11 days of culture. Each participant received a vaccine that was either BNT162b2 or mRNA-1273, given as two doses. Cultures used under 2.5 million PBMC per well, 9.5 to 10 IU/ml IL-2 and about 10 ug/ml peptides. A note on this clone: Its antigen is as yet unknown.

From germline, CDR1 is MNHEY and CDR2 SVGAGI. Trimming cost V 6 bases and J 0 bases, with 12 bases left between them. This CDR3 has 15 residues. The sequence was obtained from a human donor who received a COVID-19 vaccine. The sequencing here drew on CD4+ T cells from PBMCs cultured with HCoV-NL63 spike peptides, taken after COVID-19 vaccination. This chain joins TRBV6-5 and TRBJ1-5, with a tentative D call TRBD1 (5 bases). The CDR3 nucleotides are TGTGCCAGCAGCCCGTCGAGGGGTAGCAATCAGCCCCAGCATTTT. This gives the protein CASSPSRGSNQPQHF.